What follows describes a single TCR beta chain. The CDR3 runs to 13 residues. Per the germline V gene, CDR1 is MGHDK and CDR2 is SYGVNS. Trimming took 6 bases from V and 0 from J; bases not matched to a gene: 0. These data originate in a study of blood T cell repertoires in COVID-19. Cohort 3 recovery required two negative PCRs, clearance, or symptom resolution. Sequencing was performed with immunoSEQ multiplex PCR; in TCRdb, only in-frame clones are kept and a portion is missing. The data hold fewer than 400,000 clones, with more than 90% observed a single time. The sequenced material came from PBMCs or T cells enriched from blood (not recorded which). This chain links TRBV25-1 with TRBJ2-3; 7 bases are a match to TRBD2. The sequence came from a woman aged 25 to 39 who had recovered from COVID-19. The CDR3 DNA sequence: TGTGCCAGCAGGCGGGGGAGCACAGATACGCAGTATTTT. Protein: CASRRGSTDTQYF.